Shown below are 24 T cell receptor beta chains from a single sample sequenced in a study of technical replicates of blood from a few donors. Profiled with immunoSEQ multiplex PCR; TCRdb holds only in-frame clones, not every one. There are 84,000 or so clones in the sample; about 95% occur only once, and less than 0.3% lies in the top ten. Sequencing was carried out using T cells isolated from PBMCs. Source of these receptors: a human donor in good health.

The CDR3 DNA is TGTGCCAGCAGCCAACCGACAGTCAACTCACCCCTCCACTTT. Translating gives CASSQPTVNSPLHF. This chain connects TRBV16 to TRBJ1-6; TRBD1 is a possible D gene (5 bases). In germline, CDR1 is KGHSY, CDR2 FQNENV. Trimming left V 2 bases short and J 10 bases short, with 12 bases between. This CDR3 spans 14 amino acids.

The V and J genes are TRBV9 and TRBJ2-1, with a tentative D call TRBD1 (6 bases). Looked up from germline, CDR1 is SGDLS and CDR2 is YYNGEE. Trimming took off 0 bases at V and 3 bases at J, with 13 bases between the two ends. The CDR3 consists of 16 residues. CDR3 sequence reads: CASSVAGVQDYNEQFF. The CDR3 DNA reads as TGTGCCAGCAGCGTAGCAGGGGTCCAGGACTACAATGAGCAGTTCTTC.

The chain joins TRBV5-1 to TRBJ2-7; possibly TRBD1 for D (6 bases). Germline lookup yields CDR1 SGHRS and CDR2 YFSETQ. V lost 0 bases and J 2 bases, leaving 9 bases between the germline ends. There are 14 residues in the CDR3. As DNA, the CDR3 is TGCGCCAGCAGCTTGGAGGGGGACCCCTACGAGCAGTACTTC. Translation: CASSLEGDPYEQYF.

This clone was observed once. The chain combines TRBV5-4 with TRBJ2-7, with 7 positions matching TRBD1. The CDR3 sequence is 14 residues long. With 4 bases clipped from V and 1 base from J, the junction kept 5 bases outside the gene matches. Germline CDR1 is SGHNT and CDR2 is YYREEE (reference sequence). CDR3 DNA sequence: TGTGCCAGCAGCCGACAGGGAGTATCCTACGAGCAGTACTTC. Encoded protein: CASSRQGVSYEQYF.

The V call is TRBV5-1, the J call TRBJ2-3, with D possibly being TRBD2 (5 bases). This CDR3 region has 15 residues. V was shortened by 0 bases and J by 3 bases, with 11 bases between the two germline ends. The germline V gene encodes CDR1 SGHRS and CDR2 YFSETQ. CDR3 region: CASSLVGERTDTQYF. In nucleotides, the CDR3 is TGCGCCAGCAGCTTGGTCGGGGAGCGGACAGATACGCAGTATTTT.

The rearrangement joins TRBV28 to TRBJ2-1; D perhaps matches TRBD1 (6 bases). V lost 6 bases, J lost 2 bases, and 8 bases lay in between. The CDR3 sequence is 13 residues long. Germline-derived CDR1 and CDR2 are MDHEN and SYDVKM. The CDR3 protein is CASRGTTYNEQFF. As DNA, the CDR3 is TGTGCCAGCAGGGGGACAACCTACAATGAGCAGTTCTTC.

V gene TRBV10-1 combines with J gene TRBJ2-3; 10 bases line up with TRBD2. The CDR3 is 18 amino acids. Trimming removed 0 bases from V and 2 bases from J; junction bases left unmatched: 8. The germline V gene has CDR1 WNHNN and CDR2 SYGVQD (reference sequence). The CDR3 region has the DNA TGCGCCAGCAGTGAGTCCGGGGCTAGCGGGGGCATCACAGATACGCAGTATTTT. Amino acids: CASSESGASGGITDTQYF.

J is TRBJ1-2 and V is TRBV6-5, with D maybe TRBD1 (5 bases). This CDR3 region has 14 residues. Germline V gene lookup returns CDR1 MNHEY and CDR2 SVGAGI. V gave up 6 bases and J gave up 1 base, with 12 bases separating them. In nucleotides, the CDR3 is TGTGCCAGCAGCGTTGGGGGGAGTAACTATGGCTACACCTTC. This sequence encodes CASSVGGSNYGYTF.

This clone was picked up one time. The rearrangement joins TRBV6-1 to TRBJ1-5, with 10 bases aligning to TRBD1. Germline lookup yields CDR1 MNHNS and CDR2 SASEGT. Trimming removed 2 bases from V and 5 bases from J; junction bases left unmatched: 6. The CDR3 consists of 16 residues. In DNA, the CDR3 is TGTGCCAGCAGTGAAAAGGGACAGGGGTGGCATCAGCCCCAGCATTTT. Encoded protein: CASSEKGQGWHQPQHF.

The chain combines TRBV5-1 with TRBJ2-3; D may be TRBD2 (6 bases). Trimming shortened V by 1 base and J by 4 bases, and 10 bases separated the two germline ends. Germline V gene data show CDR1 as SGHRS and CDR2 as YFSETQ. This CDR3 is 14 amino acids long. The CDR3 sequence: CASSLFSGADTQYF. The CDR3, as DNA: TGCGCCAGCAGCTTGTTTTCGGGAGCAGATACGCAGTATTTT.

This sequence joins TRBV7-9 and TRBJ2-3; possibly TRBD1 for D (5 bases). Germline CDR1 reads SEHNR; CDR2 reads FQNEAQ (reference sequence). Trimming pared 3 bases from V and 2 bases from J, leaving 18 bases between. The CDR3 is 17 residues long. CDR3 in DNA: TGTGCCAGCAGCTTTATTGACTCAGGGTTTGTCACAGATACGCAGTATTTT. Translating it yields CASSFIDSGFVTDTQYF.

V gene TRBV28 combines with J gene TRBJ2-5, with 7 bases lining up with TRBD2. CDR1 is MDHEN, CDR2 SYDVKM, per germline. The V gene end was trimmed by 1 base and the J gene end by 5 bases; junction bases not matched to a gene: 13. The CDR3 covers 17 residues. The CDR3 loop reads CASSLSLAGLEGETQYF. The CDR3 DNA reads TGTGCCAGCAGTTTATCCTTAGCGGGCCTCGAGGGGGAGACCCAGTACTTC. Based on the CDR3 plus reference TRBV28 and TRBJ2-5, the full variable domain is DVKVTQSSRYLVKRTGEKVFLECVQDMDHENMFWYRQDPGLGLRLIYFSYDVKMKEKGDIPEGYSVSREKKERFSLILESASTNQTSMYLCASSLSLAGLEGETQYFGPGTRLLVL.

This chain links TRBV20-1 with TRBJ1-2; D unresolved. The CDR3 sequence is 10 residues long. Germline V lookup: CDR1 DFQATT, CDR2 SNEGSKA (reference sequence). With 1 base removed from V and 5 bases from J, the gap between germline ends came to 2 bases. In DNA, the CDR3 is TGCAGTGCTAGAGCGTATGGCTACACCTTC. Encoded protein: CSARAYGYTF.

This sequence joins TRBV28 and TRBJ1-3; no clear D gene. In germline, CDR1 is MDHEN, CDR2 SYDVKM. This CDR3 contains 14 residues. Deletions cut 5 bases from V and 0 bases from J, with 8 bases between. CDR3: CASSPILSGNTIYF. The CDR3 DNA sequence: TGTGCCAGCAGTCCCATACTCTCTGGAAACACCATATATTTT.

The chain employs TRBV7-2 and TRBJ1-4; D is unresolved. Germline assignment: CDR1 SGHTA and CDR2 FQGNSA. The CDR3 contains 15 residues. V lost 1 base and J 10 bases, leaving 16 bases between the germline ends. In DNA, the CDR3 is TGTGCCAGCAGCTTAGAGCCGTCGGGGTCCGGAAAACTGTTTTTT. It specifies CASSLEPSGSGKLFF.

This chain connects TRBV7-9 to TRBJ1-5, with D possibly matching TRBD1 (5 bases). CDR3 length: 19 amino acids. The germline CDR1 and CDR2 sequences are SEHNR and FQNEAQ (reference sequence). Trimming pared 3 bases from V and 10 bases from J, leaving 31 bases between. As DNA, the CDR3 is TGTGCCAGCAGCTTGGCATATAGACGGACGGGTGGGGCAAGCACCCCCCAGCATTTT. Translated: CASSLAYRRTGGASTPQHF.

V usage is TRBV5-1 and J usage is TRBJ2-3; 7 nucleotides align to TRBD1. The trim removed 0 bases at V and 1 base at J, leaving 5 bases unmatched. The CDR3 sequence is 16 residues long. Germline V gene data show CDR1 as SGHRS and CDR2 as YFSETQ. CDR3 in amino acids: CASSLGGGGGTDTQYF. The DNA of the CDR3 is TGCGCCAGCAGCTTGGGAGGGGGCGGCGGCACAGATACGCAGTATTTT.

This chain uses TRBV5-4 with TRBJ1-5; D is unresolved. Germline loops: CDR1 SGHNT, CDR2 YYREEE (reference sequence). There are 16 residues in the CDR3. V lost 2 bases and J lost 0, with 12 bases in between. The CDR3 bases are TGTGCCAGCAGCTTAGGTGGCGGAGATAGCAATCAGCCCCAGCATTTT. Amino acid sequence: CASSLGGGDSNQPQHF. The full variable domain, in which reference TRBV5-4 and TRBJ1-5 provide the parts outside the CDR3, is ETGVTQSPTHLIKTRGQQVTLRCSSQSGHNTVSWYQQALGQGPQFIFQYYREEENGRGNFPPRFSGLQFPNYSSELNVNALELDDSALYLCASSLGGGDSNQPQHFGDGTRLSIL.

This clone was found a few times. The chain joins TRBV4-2 to TRBJ2-3; 13 nucleotides align to TRBD2. Trimming took 4 bases from V and 7 from J; bases not matched to a gene: 11. Germline V lookup: CDR1 LGHNA, CDR2 YNFKEQ. The CDR3 contains 17 residues. Here the CDR3 DNA reads TGTGCCAGCAGCCCCGGGGATACTAGCGGGGGGGCCAATACGCAGTATTTT. Amino acid sequence: CASSPGDTSGGANTQYF.

This clone was picked up one time. The V gene is TRBV6-1, the J gene TRBJ1-4; TRBD1 is a possible D gene (6 bases). Deletions cut 8 bases from V and 6 bases from J, with 16 bases between. The CDR3 totals 14 residues. Germline values: CDR1 MNHNS, CDR2 SASEGT. The CDR3 protein is CASGRTVGDEKLFF. The CDR3 coding sequence is TGTGCCAGCGGAAGGACAGTAGGGGATGAAAAACTGTTTTTT.

This chain connects TRBV10-2 to TRBJ1-2, with D maybe TRBD1 (6 bases). This CDR3 is 12 amino acids long. V was clipped by 8 bases and J by 8 bases, with 15 bases between them. From germline, CDR1 is WSHSY and CDR2 SAAADI. The CDR3 bases are TGCGCCAGCGGGGTACAGGGCTGGGGCTACACCTTC. This encodes CASGVQGWGYTF.

The chain combines TRBV29-1 with TRBJ1-1, with a possible D match to TRBD1 (6 bases). V shed 7 bases and J shed 5 bases, with 17 bases lying between them. This CDR3 is 13 amino acids long. Germline values: CDR1 SQVTM, CDR2 ANQGSEA. The CDR3 region has the DNA TGCAGCGGGATAACAGGGAGCGGTACTGAAGCTTTCTTT. Amino acid sequence: CSGITGSGTEAFF.

The chain has TRBV11-3 and TRBJ2-1, with a tentative D call TRBD1 (5 bases). Trimming shortened V by 5 bases and J by 14 bases, and 13 bases separated the two germline ends. The CDR3 contains 11 residues. The germline V gene encodes CDR1 SGHNT and CDR2 YENEEA. The CDR3 loop reads CASSQDIGEFF. CDR3 nucleotides: TGTGCCAGCAGCCAGGATATAGGGGAGTTCTTC.

The chain couples TRBV5-4 to TRBJ2-3, with a possible D match to TRBD2 (5 bases). The ends were cut back, 1 base at V and 2 bases at J, with 11 bases in the middle. Germline lookup yields CDR1 SGHNT and CDR2 YYREEE (reference sequence). The CDR3 length is 15 residues. CDR3 in DNA: TGTGCCAGCAGCTTGAGCCGGGGTCTCACAGATACGCAGTATTTT. It yields the protein CASSLSRGLTDTQYF.